The rows below give T cell receptor beta chains drawn from one sample of a study of OX40 agonist ivuxolimab in advanced cancers. TCRdb keeps only in-frame clones here, not all; method: immunoSEQ multiplex PCR. Of tens of thousands of clones listed, around nine tenths are singletons. The sample was CD4+ or CD8+ T cells sorted from blood, taken in a trial of the OX40 agonist ivuxolimab. These receptors all stem from an adult with an advanced solid tumor such as melanoma, head and neck, liver or kidney cancer. CDR3s include the opening cysteine and the closing phenylalanine or tryptophan. A D gene is named only where the DNA matches it firmly. Clone size is not always given. Where it is, it says once, few, many or a class for expanded clones.

TRBJ2-2,NA,NA,TRBV5-5,CASRADATIGGELFF,TGTGCCAGCAGAGCGGACGCGACTATTGGCGGGGAGCTGTTTTTT
TRBJ2-5,NA,TRBD2,TRBV28,CASSLTSGMETQYF,TGTGCCAGCAGTTTAACTAGCGGGATGGAGACCCAGTACTTC
TRBJ2-1,NA,TRBD1,TRBV2,CASRPGTANEQFF,TGTGCCAGCAGACCCGGGACAGCTAATGAGCAGTTCTTC
TRBJ2-7,NA,NA,TRBV7-2,CASSLGGPYEQYF,TGTGCCAGCAGCTTAGGGGGACCTTACGAGCAGTACTTC
TRBJ2-2,NA,NA,TRBV28,CASSFGGRHTGELFF,TGTGCCAGCAGTTTCGGGGGGCGTCACACCGGGGAGCTGTTTTTT
TRBJ1-5,NA,NA,TRBV6-6,CASSRHIGNQPQHF,TGTGCCAGCAGCCGACATATCGGCAATCAGCCCCAGCATTTT
TRBJ2-1,NA,NA,TRBV13,CASSLTGTRNEQFF,TGTGCCAGCAGCTTAACCGGGACCCGCAATGAGCAGTTCTTC
TRBJ2-7,NA,TRBD1,TRBV10-3,CAITPGPTGGYEQYF,TGTGCCATCACCCCCGGCCCGACAGGGGGCTACGAGCAGTACTTC
TRBJ2-7,once,NA,TRBV4-1,CASSTLIAGQYEQYF,TGCGCCAGCAGCACTCTAATAGCGGGACAGTACGAGCAGTACTTC
TRBJ2-2,few,NA,TRBV5-1,CASSLAASPDTGTGELFF,TGCGCCAGCAGCTTGGCCGCCTCTCCTGACACCGGAACCGGGGAGCTGTTTTTT
TRBJ2-2,NA,TRBD1,TRBV11-2,CAQGEGAANTGELFF,TGTGCCCAAGGCGAGGGGGCGGCGAACACCGGGGAGCTGTTTTTT
TRBJ2-5,once,NA,TRBV5-6,CASSLLAVGGGTQYF,TGTGCCAGCAGCTTGTTAGCGGTCGGTGGCGGGACCCAGTACTTC
TRBJ2-5,NA,TRBD1,TRBV6-6,CASRSDRVQETQYF,TGTGCCAGCAGATCCGACAGGGTCCAAGAGACCCAGTACTTC
TRBJ1-5,NA,NA,TRBV28,CASSLEGRGSTPQHF,TGTGCCAGCAGTTTAGAGGGGCGAGGAAGTACGCCCCAGCATTTT
TRBJ2-7,NA,NA,TRBV7-9,CASIGERDSYEQYF,TGTGCCAGCATTGGGGAGAGGGACTCCTACGAGCAGTACTTC
TRBJ2-2,once,NA,TRBV5-1,CASTRGTYGTGELFF,TGCGCCAGCACCCGTGGGACATATGGCACCGGGGAGCTGTTTTTT
TRBJ2-3,NA,TRBD2,TRBV7-2,CASSLQLASTDTQYF,TGTGCCAGCAGCTTACAACTAGCGAGCACAGATACGCAGTATTTT
TRBJ2-5,NA,TRBD2,TRBV7-2,CASSREGGETQYF,TGTGCCAGCAGCCGGGAGGGGGGAGAGACCCAGTACTTC
TRBJ1-3,NA,NA,TRBV7-9,CASSPGLSTGNTIYF,TGTGCCAGCAGCCCAGGGTTGTCAACTGGAAACACCATATATTTT
TRBJ1-1,once,NA,TRBV10-3,CAIRGARGTEAFF,TGTGCCATCAGGGGAGCGAGGGGTACTGAAGCTTTCTTT
TRBJ2-7,NA,NA,TRBV21-1,CASSQGAEQYF,TGTGCCAGCAGCCAAGGGGCCGAGCAGTACTTC
TRBJ1-2,NA,TRBD1,TRBV28,CASSLSLTGRGGYTF,TGTGCCAGCAGTTTATCCCTGACAGGGAGGGGTGGCTACACCTTC
TRBJ2-5,NA,NA,TRBV19,CASSMSEETQYF,TGTGCCAGTAGTATGAGTGAAGAGACCCAGTACTTC
TRBJ1-3,NA,NA,TRBV11-2,CASSSRVNGNTIYF,TGTGCCAGCAGCTCCAGGGTAAATGGAAACACCATATATTTT
TRBJ1-1,NA,NA,TRBV7-9,CASSLRGDTEAFF,TGTGCCAGCAGCTTACGGGGGGACACTGAAGCTTTCTTT
TRBJ2-2,NA,TRBD1,TRBV28,CASVDGQGAGGELFF,TGTGCCAGCGTCGACGGACAGGGGGCCGGCGGGGAGCTGTTTTTT
TRBJ1-1,NA,NA,TRBV7-3,CASSLTSSRTEAFF,TGTGCCAGCAGCTTAACGTCGTCCCGCACTGAAGCTTTCTTT
TRBJ2-3,NA,NA,TRBV9,CASSVGQISTDTQYF,TGTGCCAGCAGCGTAGGGCAGATAAGCACAGATACGCAGTATTTT
TRBJ2-4,NA,NA,TRBV7-2,CASSQRDRPIQYF,TGTGCCAGCAGTCAACGGGACCGCCCTATTCAGTACTTC
TRBJ2-7,NA,TRBD2,TRBV7-2,CASSLRTSGATYEQYF,TGTGCCAGCAGCCTTAGGACTAGCGGGGCTACCTACGAGCAGTACTTC
TRBJ2-5,NA,NA,TRBV6-4,CASSDLTQETQYF,TGTGCCAGCAGTGACTTAACACAAGAGACCCAGTACTTC
TRBJ1-5,NA,NA,TRBV6-6,CASSYRENQPQHF,TGTGCCAGCAGTTACAGGGAGAACCAGCCCCAGCATTTT
TRBJ2-3,NA,NA,TRBV7-8,CASSLGYTQYF,TGTGCCAGCAGCCTAGGATATACGCAGTATTTT
TRBJ1-5,NA,TRBD1,TRBV7-2,CASSPGDRGGPQHF,TGTGCCAGCAGCCCCGGGGACAGGGGGGGGCCCCAGCATTTT
TRBJ1-1,NA,NA,TRBV30,CAWDRQNTEAFF,TGTGCCTGGGACAGACAGAACACTGAAGCTTTCTTT
TRBJ2-1,NA,NA,TRBV19,CASSAGSEQFF,TGTGCCAGTAGTGCGGGAAGTGAGCAGTTCTTC
TRBJ2-7,NA,NA,TRBV6-5,CASRGLPYEQYF,TGTGCCAGCAGGGGACTCCCCTACGAGCAGTACTTC
TRBJ1-1,NA,NA,TRBV5-1,CASSLGVSGNTEAFF,TGCGCCAGCAGCTTGGGGGTGTCAGGGAACACTGAAGCTTTCTTT
TRBJ1-2,NA,NA,TRBV5-5,CASSFGGRYLNYGYTF,TGTGCCAGCAGCTTTGGGGGGCGCTATCTTAACTATGGCTACACCTTC
TRBJ2-5,NA,NA,TRBV5-1,CASSLVGETQYF,TGCGCCAGCAGCTTGGTAGGTGAGACCCAGTACTTC
TRBJ2-2,NA,NA,TRBV28,CASLRRNTGELFF,TGTGCCAGTCTCAGGAGAAACACCGGGGAGCTGTTTTTT
TRBJ2-7,NA,TRBD1,TRBV28,CASSFRWGQIIVSSYEQYF,TGTGCCAGCAGTTTTCGTTGGGGACAGATAATTGTTAGCTCCTACGAGCAGTACTTC
TRBJ1-5,NA,NA,TRBV6-5,CASSYSNLQPQHF,TGTGCCAGCAGTTACTCGAACCTGCAGCCCCAGCATTTT
TRBJ2-1,NA,NA,TRBV5-4,CASRVDNEQFF,TGTGCCAGCAGGGTTGACAATGAGCAGTTCTTC
TRBJ1-3,NA,NA,TRBV21-1,CASSIPRGVLGNTIYF,TGTGCCAGCAGCATCCCCCGGGGGGTTTTGGGAAACACCATATATTTT
TRBJ2-7,NA,TRBD2,TRBV28,CASSYPPTSVIYEQYF,TGTGCCAGCAGTTATCCCCCGACTAGCGTAATCTACGAGCAGTACTTC
TRBJ2-6,NA,NA,TRBV29-1,CSIRQSGANVLTF,TGCAGCATCAGACAAAGTGGGGCCAACGTCCTGACTTTC
TRBJ2-5,NA,NA,TRBV4-3,CASSQESRGGGTQYF,TGCGCCAGCAGCCAAGAATCCCGGGGAGGGGGGACCCAGTACTTC
TRBJ2-3,NA,TRBD2,TRBV7-2,CASSLVLAENTQYF,TGTGCCAGCAGCTTAGTACTAGCGGAAAATACGCAGTATTTT
TRBJ2-1,once,TRBD2,TRBV18,CASSGTGGNEQFF,TGTGCCAGCTCAGGAACGGGAGGGAATGAGCAGTTCTTC
TRBJ2-1,NA,TRBD2,TRBV19,CASRMTSGNEQFF,TGTGCCAGTAGAATGACTAGCGGAAATGAGCAGTTCTTC